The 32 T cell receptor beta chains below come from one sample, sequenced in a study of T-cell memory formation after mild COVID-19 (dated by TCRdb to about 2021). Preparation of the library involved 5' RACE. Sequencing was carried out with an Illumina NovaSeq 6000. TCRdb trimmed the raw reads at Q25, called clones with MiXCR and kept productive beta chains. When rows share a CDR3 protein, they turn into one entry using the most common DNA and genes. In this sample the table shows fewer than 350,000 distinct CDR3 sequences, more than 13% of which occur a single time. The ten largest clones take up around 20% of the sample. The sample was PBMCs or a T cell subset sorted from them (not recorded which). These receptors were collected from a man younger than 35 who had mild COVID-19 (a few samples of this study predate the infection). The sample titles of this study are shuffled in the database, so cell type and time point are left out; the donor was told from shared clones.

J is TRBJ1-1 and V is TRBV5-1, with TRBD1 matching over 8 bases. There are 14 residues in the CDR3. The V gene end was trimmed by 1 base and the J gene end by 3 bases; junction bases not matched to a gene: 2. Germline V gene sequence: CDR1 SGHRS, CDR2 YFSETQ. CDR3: CASSLQGAHTEAFF. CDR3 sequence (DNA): TGCGCCAGCAGCTTGCAGGGGGCTCACACTGAAGCTTTCTTT. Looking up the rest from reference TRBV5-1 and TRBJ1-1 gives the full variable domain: KAGVTQTPRYLIKTRGQQVTLSCSPISGHRSVSWYQQTPGQGLQFLFEYFSETQRNKGNFPGRFSGRQFSNSRSEMNVSTLELGDSALYLCASSLQGAHTEAFFGQGTRLTVV.

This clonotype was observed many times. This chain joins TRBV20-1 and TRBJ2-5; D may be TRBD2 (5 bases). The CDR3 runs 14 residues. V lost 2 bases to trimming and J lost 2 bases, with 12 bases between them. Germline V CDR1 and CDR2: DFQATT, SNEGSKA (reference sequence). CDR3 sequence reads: CSARKWGEQETQYF. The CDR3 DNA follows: TGCAGTGCTAGAAAGTGGGGAGAGCAAGAGACCCAGTACTTC.

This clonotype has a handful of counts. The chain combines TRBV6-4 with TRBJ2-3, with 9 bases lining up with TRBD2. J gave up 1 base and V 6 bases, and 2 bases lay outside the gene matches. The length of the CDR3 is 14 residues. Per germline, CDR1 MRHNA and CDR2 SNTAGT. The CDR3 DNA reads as TGTGCCAGCAGAAGGACTAGCGGCACAGATACGCAGTATTTT. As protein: CASRRTSGTDTQYF.

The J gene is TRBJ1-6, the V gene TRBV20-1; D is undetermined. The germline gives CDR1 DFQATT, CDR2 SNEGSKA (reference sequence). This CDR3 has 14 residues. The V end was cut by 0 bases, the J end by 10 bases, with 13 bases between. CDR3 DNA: TGCAGTGCTAGAGATGGGCAGGTTAGATCACCCCTCCACTTT. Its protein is CSARDGQVRSPLHF.

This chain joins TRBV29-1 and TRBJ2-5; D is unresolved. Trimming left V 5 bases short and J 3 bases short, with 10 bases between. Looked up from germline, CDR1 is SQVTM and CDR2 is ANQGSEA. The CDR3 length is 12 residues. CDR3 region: CSVPTAEETQYF. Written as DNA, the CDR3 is TGCAGCGTTCCTACAGCCGAAGAGACCCAGTACTTC.

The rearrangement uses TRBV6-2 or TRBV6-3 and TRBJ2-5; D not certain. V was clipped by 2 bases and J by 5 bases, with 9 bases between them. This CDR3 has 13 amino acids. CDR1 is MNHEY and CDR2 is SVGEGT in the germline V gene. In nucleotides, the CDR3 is TGTGCCAGCAGTTACCTGGCGATGGAGACCCAGTACTTC. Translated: CASSYLAMETQYF.

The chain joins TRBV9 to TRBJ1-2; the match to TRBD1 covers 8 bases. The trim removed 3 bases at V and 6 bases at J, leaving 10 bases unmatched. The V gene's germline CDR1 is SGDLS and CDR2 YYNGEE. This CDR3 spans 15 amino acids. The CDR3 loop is CASSGAGQVWDGYTF. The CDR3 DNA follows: TGTGCCAGCAGCGGTGCGGGACAGGTTTGGGATGGCTACACCTTC. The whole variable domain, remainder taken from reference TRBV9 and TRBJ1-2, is DSGVTQTPKHLITATGQRVTLRCSPRSGDLSVYWYQQSLDQGLQFLIQYYNGEERAKGNILERFSAQQFPDLHSELNLSSLELGDSALYFCASSGAGQVWDGYTFGSGTRLTVV.

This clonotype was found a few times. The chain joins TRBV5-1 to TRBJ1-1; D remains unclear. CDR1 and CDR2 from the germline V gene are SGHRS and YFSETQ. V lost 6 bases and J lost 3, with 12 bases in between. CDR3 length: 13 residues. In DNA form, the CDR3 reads TGCGCCAGCACCGAGAGGGCGGACACTGAAGCTTTCTTT. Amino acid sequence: CASTERADTEAFF. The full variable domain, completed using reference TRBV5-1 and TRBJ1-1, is KAGVTQTPRYLIKTRGQQVTLSCSPISGHRSVSWYQQTPGQGLQFLFEYFSETQRNKGNFPGRFSGRQFSNSRSEMNVSTLELGDSALYLCASTERADTEAFFGQGTRLTVV.

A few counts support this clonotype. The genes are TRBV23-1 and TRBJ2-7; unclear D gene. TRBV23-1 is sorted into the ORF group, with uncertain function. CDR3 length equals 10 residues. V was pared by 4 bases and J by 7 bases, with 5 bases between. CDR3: CASSPQEQYF. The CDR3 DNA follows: TGCGCCAGCAGTCCTCAGGAGCAGTACTTC.

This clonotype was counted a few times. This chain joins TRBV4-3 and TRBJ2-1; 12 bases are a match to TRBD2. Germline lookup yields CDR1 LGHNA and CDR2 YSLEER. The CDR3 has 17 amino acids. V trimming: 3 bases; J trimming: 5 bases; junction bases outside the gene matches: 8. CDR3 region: CASSHGLAGLANNEQFF. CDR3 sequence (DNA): TGCGCCAGCAGCCACGGACTAGCGGGACTCGCTAACAATGAGCAGTTCTTC.

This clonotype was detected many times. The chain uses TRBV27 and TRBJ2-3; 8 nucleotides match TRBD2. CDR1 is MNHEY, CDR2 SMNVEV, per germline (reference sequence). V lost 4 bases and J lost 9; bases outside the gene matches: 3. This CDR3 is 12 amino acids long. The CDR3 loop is CASSSGGGTQYF. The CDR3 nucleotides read TGTGCCAGCAGTTCTGGCGGGGGGACGCAGTATTTT.

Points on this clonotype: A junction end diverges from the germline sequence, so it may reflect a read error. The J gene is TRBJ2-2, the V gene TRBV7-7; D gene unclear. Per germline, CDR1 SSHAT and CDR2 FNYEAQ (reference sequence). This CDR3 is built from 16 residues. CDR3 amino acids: CASSLGNWANTGELFF. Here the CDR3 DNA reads TGTGCTAGCAGCTTAGGGAACTGGGCGAACACCGGGGAGCTGTTTTTT.

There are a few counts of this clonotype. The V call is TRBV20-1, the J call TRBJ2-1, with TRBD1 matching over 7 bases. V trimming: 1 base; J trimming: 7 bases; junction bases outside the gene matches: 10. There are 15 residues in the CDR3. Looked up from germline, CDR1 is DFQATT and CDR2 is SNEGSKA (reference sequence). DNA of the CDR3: TGCAGTGCTAGAGTTTCGACAGGGAGAGGGAATGAGCAGTTCTTC. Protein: CSARVSTGRGNEQFF.

The CDR3: CASSDEYNSPLHF. For the CDR3, the DNA is TGCGCCAGCAGCGATGAATATAATTCACCCCTCCACTTT. This rearrangement joins TRBV5-1 to TRBJ1-6; D gene unclear. Germline V CDR1 and CDR2: SGHRS, YFSETQ. V was shortened by 4 bases and J by 4 bases, with 6 bases between the two germline ends. The CDR3 extends over 13 amino acids.

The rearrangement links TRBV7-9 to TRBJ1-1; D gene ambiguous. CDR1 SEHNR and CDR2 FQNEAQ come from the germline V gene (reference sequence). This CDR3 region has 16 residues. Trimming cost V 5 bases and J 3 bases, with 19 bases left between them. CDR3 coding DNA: TGTGCCAGCAGCCCACATAGTGGGATCTATTACACTGAAGCTTTCTTT. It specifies CASSPHSGIYYTEAFF.

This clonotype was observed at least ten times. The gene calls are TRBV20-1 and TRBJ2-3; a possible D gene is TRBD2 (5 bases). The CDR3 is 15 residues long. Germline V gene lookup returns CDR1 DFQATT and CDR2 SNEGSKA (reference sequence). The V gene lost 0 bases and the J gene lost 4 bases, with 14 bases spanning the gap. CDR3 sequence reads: CSARDPRASPDTQYF. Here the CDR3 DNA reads TGCAGTGCTAGAGATCCCCGCGCTAGCCCAGATACGCAGTATTTT.

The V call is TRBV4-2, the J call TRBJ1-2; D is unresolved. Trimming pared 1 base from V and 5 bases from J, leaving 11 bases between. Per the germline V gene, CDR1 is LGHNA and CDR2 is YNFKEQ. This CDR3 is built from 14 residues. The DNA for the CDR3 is TGTGCCAGCAGCCAAGCAGACGGCGAATATGGCTACACCTTC. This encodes CASSQADGEYGYTF.

This CDR3 reads CASSVDWEVYEQYF. DNA of the CDR3: TGTGCCAGCAGCGTAGATTGGGAGGTCTACGAGCAGTACTTC. This chain connects TRBV9 to TRBJ2-7; tentative D call: TRBD2 (6 bases). CDR3 length: 14 amino acids. CDR1 is SGDLS and CDR2 is YYNGEE in the germline V gene. The V and J ends lost 0 bases and 3 bases respectively, with 10 bases between them.

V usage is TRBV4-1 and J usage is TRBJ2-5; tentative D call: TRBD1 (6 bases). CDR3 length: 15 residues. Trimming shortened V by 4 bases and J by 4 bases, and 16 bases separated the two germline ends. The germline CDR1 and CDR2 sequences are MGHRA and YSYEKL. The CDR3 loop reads CASSLNRVRGETQYF. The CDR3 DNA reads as TGCGCCAGCAGCCTGAACAGGGTAAGGGGAGAGACCCAGTACTTC.

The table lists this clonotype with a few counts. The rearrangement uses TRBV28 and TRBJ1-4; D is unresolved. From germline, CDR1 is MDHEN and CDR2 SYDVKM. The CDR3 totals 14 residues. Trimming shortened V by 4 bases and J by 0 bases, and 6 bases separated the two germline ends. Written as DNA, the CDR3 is TGTGCCAGCAGTTGGCAGGCAACTAATGAAAAACTGTTTTTT. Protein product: CASSWQATNEKLFF.

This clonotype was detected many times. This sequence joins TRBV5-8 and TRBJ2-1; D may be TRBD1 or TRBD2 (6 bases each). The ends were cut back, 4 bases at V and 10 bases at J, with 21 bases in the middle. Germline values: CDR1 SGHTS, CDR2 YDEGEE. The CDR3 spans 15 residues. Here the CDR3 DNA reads TGTGCCAGCAGCACAGGAGGTTGGGGGGCGAAAGAGCAGTTCTTC. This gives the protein CASSTGGWGAKEQFF.

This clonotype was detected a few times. CDR3 amino acids: CASSQDTGPTEAFF. The CDR3, as DNA: TGCGCCAGCAGCCAAGACACAGGGCCCACTGAAGCTTTCTTT. The chain recombines TRBV4-1 with TRBJ1-1, with a possible D match to TRBD1 (6 bases). This CDR3 is 14 amino acids long. Germline V gene sequence: CDR1 MGHRA, CDR2 YSYEKL. V was pared by 0 bases and J by 4 bases, with 9 bases between.

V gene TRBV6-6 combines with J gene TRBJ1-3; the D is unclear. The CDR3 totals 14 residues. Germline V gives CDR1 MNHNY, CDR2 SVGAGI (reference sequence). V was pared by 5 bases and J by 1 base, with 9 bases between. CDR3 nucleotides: TGTGCCAGCAGTGAGCAGGAGTCTGGAAACACCATATATTTT. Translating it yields CASSEQESGNTIYF.

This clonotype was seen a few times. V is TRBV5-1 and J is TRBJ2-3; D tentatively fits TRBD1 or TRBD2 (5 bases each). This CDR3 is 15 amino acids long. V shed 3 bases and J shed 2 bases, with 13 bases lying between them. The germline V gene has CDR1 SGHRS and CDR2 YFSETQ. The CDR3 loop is CASSYRDGNTDTQYF. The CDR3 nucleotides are TGCGCCAGCAGCTACCGGGACGGAAACACAGATACGCAGTATTTT.

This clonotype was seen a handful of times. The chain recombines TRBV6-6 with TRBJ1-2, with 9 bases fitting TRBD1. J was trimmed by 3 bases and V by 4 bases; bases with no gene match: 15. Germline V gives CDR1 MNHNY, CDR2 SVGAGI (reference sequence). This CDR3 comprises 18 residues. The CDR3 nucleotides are TGTGCCAGCAGTTGGGACCGGGACAGGGATGCCTCGGACTATGGCTACACCTTC. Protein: CASSWDRDRDASDYGYTF.

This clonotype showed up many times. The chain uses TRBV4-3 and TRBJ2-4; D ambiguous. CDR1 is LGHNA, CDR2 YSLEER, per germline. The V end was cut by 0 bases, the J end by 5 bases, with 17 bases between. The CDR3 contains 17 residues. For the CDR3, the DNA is TGCGCCAGCAGCCAAGATTTGGGTTCGCCTGCGCAAAACATTCAGTACTTC. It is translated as CASSQDLGSPAQNIQYF.

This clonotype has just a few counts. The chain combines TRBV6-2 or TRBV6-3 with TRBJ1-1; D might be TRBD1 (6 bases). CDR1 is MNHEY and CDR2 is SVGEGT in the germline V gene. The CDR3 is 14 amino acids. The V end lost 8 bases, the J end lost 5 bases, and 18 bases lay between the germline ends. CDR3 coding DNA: TGTGCCAGCGTCTCCGGGGGGCCGGGGACTGAAGCTTTCTTT. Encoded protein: CASVSGGPGTEAFF.

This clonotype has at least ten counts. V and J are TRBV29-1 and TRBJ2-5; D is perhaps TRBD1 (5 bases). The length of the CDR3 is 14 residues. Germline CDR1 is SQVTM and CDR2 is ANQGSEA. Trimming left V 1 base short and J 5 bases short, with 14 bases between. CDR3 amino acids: CSVEGYRPGETQYF. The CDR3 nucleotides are TGCAGCGTTGAAGGGTACAGGCCGGGTGAGACCCAGTACTTC. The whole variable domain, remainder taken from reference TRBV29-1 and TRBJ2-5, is SAVISQKPSRDICQRGTSLTIQCQVDSQVTMMFWYRQQPGQSLTLIATANQGSEATYESGFVIDKFPISRPNLTFSTLTVSNMSPEDSSIYLCSVEGYRPGETQYFGPGTRLLVL.

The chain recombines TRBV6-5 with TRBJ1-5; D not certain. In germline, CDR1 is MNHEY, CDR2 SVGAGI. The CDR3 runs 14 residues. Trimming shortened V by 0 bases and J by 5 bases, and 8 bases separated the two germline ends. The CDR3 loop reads CASSYSSTYQPQHF. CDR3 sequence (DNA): TGTGCCAGCAGTTACTCCAGCACATATCAGCCCCAGCATTTT.

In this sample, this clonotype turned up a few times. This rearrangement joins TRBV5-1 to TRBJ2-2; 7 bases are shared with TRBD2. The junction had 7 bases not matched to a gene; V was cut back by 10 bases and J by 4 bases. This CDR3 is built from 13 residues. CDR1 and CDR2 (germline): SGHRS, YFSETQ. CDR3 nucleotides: TGCGCCTCCCATTCGGGGGGCACCGGGGAGCTGTTTTTT. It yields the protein CASHSGGTGELFF.

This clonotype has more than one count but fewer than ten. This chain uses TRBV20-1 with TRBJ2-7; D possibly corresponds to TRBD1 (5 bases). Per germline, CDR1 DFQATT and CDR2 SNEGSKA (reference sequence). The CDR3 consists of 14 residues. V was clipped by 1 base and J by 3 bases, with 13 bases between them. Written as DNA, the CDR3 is TGCAGTGCTAGAGTTCATCAGGGAAACTACGAGCAGTACGTC. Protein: CSARVHQGNYEQYV.

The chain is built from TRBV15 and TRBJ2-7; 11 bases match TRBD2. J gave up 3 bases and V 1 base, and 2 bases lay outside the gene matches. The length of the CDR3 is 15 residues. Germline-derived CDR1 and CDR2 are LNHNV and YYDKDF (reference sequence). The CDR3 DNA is TGTGCCACCAGCAGAGCTACTAGCGGGGGCTACGAGCAGTACTTC. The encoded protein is CATSRATSGGYEQYF.